This entry lists 8 T cell receptor beta chains sequenced from one sample in a study of blood T cell repertoires in COVID-19. Generated by immunoSEQ multiplex PCR, the TCRdb table keeps only in-frame clones and is missing some. The table shows more than 80,000 clones, with 75% to 90% occurring only once. Input material: peripheral blood. Source of these receptors: a man of 80 years or more with acute or convalescent COVID-19.

The chain combines TRBV30 with TRBJ1-5; TRBD1 matches at 9 bases. Germline-derived CDR1 and CDR2 are GTSNPN and SVGIG (reference sequence). V dropped 2 bases and J dropped 7; count of bases not matched to a gene: 3. This CDR3 has 13 residues. The CDR3 nucleotides read TGTGCCTGGAGTAGGACAGGGGCCCAGCCCCAGCATTTT. Amino acid sequence: CAWSRTGAQPQHF. The full variable domain, rest sourced from reference TRBV30 and TRBJ1-5, is SQTIHQWPATLVQPVGSPLSLECTVEGTSNPNLYWYRQAAGRGLQLLFYSVGIGQISSEVPQNLSASRPQDRQFILSSKKLLLSDSGFYLCAWSRTGAQPQHFGDGTRLSIL.

The chain joins TRBV18 to TRBJ1-1; TRBD1 is a possible D gene (6 bases). Germline assignment: CDR1 KGHSH and CDR2 LQKENI. This CDR3 spans 16 amino acids. With 1 base removed from V and 1 base from J, the gap between germline ends came to 13 bases. The CDR3 DNA sequence: TGTGCCAGCTCACCACGACAGGTCGGAGAGAACACTGAAGCTTTCTTT. This codes for CASSPRQVGENTEAFF.

This chain links TRBV2 with TRBJ1-4; D is perhaps TRBD1 (6 bases). The CDR3 is made up of 14 amino acids. V lost 6 bases and J lost 0, with 8 bases in between. Per the germline V gene, CDR1 is SNHLY and CDR2 is FYNNEI. CDR3 loop: CASRRGTTNEKLFF. CDR3 DNA sequence: TGTGCCAGCAGGAGGGGGACAACTAATGAAAAACTGTTTTTT. Full variable domain (missing parts from reference TRBV2 and TRBJ1-4): EPEVTQTPSHQVTQMGQEVILRCVPISNHLYFYWYRQILGQKVEFLVSFYNNEISEKSEIFDDQFSVERPDGSNFTLKIRSTKLEDSAMYFCASRRGTTNEKLFFGSGTQLSVL.

This chain connects TRBV6-6 to TRBJ2-7, with 8 bases lining up with TRBD2. Trimming removed 6 bases from V and 7 bases from J; junction bases left unmatched: 14. Germline V gives CDR1 MNHNY, CDR2 SVGAGI (reference sequence). There are 15 residues in the CDR3. This chain's CDR3 is CASRNGERAGVEQYF. The CDR3 bases are TGTGCCAGCAGAAACGGGGAGAGAGCGGGGGTTGAGCAGTACTTC.

The V gene is TRBV11-2, the J gene TRBJ1-1; 8 positions match TRBD1. Per the germline V gene, CDR1 is SGHAT and CDR2 is FQNNGV. Unmatched junction bases numbered 6, after V lost 5 bases and J lost 1 base. The CDR3 length is 15 residues. The CDR3 region is CASSPRQGTNTEAFF. The DNA for the CDR3 is TGTGCCAGCAGCCCTCGACAGGGGACGAACACTGAAGCTTTCTTT.

The chain carries TRBV7-9 and TRBJ2-1; 7 nucleotides line up with TRBD2. The CDR3 totals 16 residues. The germline CDR1 and CDR2 sequences are SEHNR and FQNEAQ (reference sequence). V trimming: 1 base; J trimming: 7 bases; junction bases outside the gene matches: 10. The CDR3 here is CASSLEVGGIINEQFF. In DNA form, the CDR3 reads TGTGCCAGCAGCTTAGAAGTGGGAGGGATAATAAATGAGCAGTTCTTC.

CDR3 protein: CATSRDSSYGYTF. CDR3 bases: TGTGCCACCAGCAGAGATAGTTCCTATGGCTACACCTTC. J is TRBJ1-2 and V is TRBV15; no firm D call. V lost 0 bases to trimming and J lost 4 bases, with 6 bases between them. The CDR3 covers 13 residues. Germline V lookup: CDR1 LNHNV, CDR2 YYDKDF (reference sequence).

The chain is built from TRBV28 and TRBJ1-2; D call uncertain. The ends were cut back, 5 bases at V and 4 bases at J, with 11 bases in the middle. This CDR3 is built from 13 residues. The germline CDR1 and CDR2 sequences are MDHEN and SYDVKM. The CDR3 DNA sequence: TGTGCCAGCAGTACGCCGGGGATCTATGGCTACACCTTC. Protein sequence: CASSTPGIYGYTF.